This T cell receptor beta chain was documented in a study of a mutant IDH1 vaccine in newly diagnosed glioma. Time point described: baseline, week 1 (first vaccination visit). As for treatment: pre-vaccination baseline after standard-of-care therapy. The CDR3 has 15 residues. After removal of 7 bases from V and 0 bases from J, the junction contained 7 bases not matched to a gene. The germline V gene encodes CDR1 SQVTM and CDR2 ANQGSEA. This table comes from immunoSEQ multiplex PCR, and its TCRdb copy is limited to in-frame clones, with some not included. The sample holds around 100,000 clones, over 70% seen once.

The input for sequencing was PBMCs, taken from a glioma patient treated with radiotherapy, temozolomide or both. This chain uses TRBV29-1 with TRBJ1-3, with 9 bases identical to TRBD1. This clonotype was obtained from a man aged 40-49 years with glioma. Some clones in this sample may be carry-over from other donors' samples. CDR3 nucleotide sequence: TGCAGCGCCCGGACAGGGGTCAACTCTGGAAACACCATATATTTT. Its protein product is CSARTGVNSGNTIYF.